This T cell receptor (beta chain) was recorded in a study of naive and memory T cell subsets. Germline V gene sequence: CDR1 LNHNV, CDR2 YYDKDF (reference sequence). Trimming pared 0 bases from V and 3 bases from J, leaving 17 bases between. The CDR3 runs to 17 residues. The beta constant-region primer was an equimolar mix of two oligonucleotides covering TRBC1 and TRBC2. Nested alpha and beta constant-region primers with the SP2 primer drove four PCR rounds on ligated cDNA. Each CDR3 protein gets one entry after TCRdb re-called the UMI-ligation and nested PCR reads with MiXCR. The data contain some 110,000 distinct CDR3 sequences, about 36% of them singletons.

This TCR came from a human donor in good health. Material: central memory CD4+ T cells from blood. The chain couples TRBV15 to TRBJ1-2; D remains unclear. Written as DNA, the CDR3 is TGTGCCACCAGCAGAGATTTGGTGGAAAGGACGTACTATGGCTACACCTTC. Protein: CATSRDLVERTYYGYTF.